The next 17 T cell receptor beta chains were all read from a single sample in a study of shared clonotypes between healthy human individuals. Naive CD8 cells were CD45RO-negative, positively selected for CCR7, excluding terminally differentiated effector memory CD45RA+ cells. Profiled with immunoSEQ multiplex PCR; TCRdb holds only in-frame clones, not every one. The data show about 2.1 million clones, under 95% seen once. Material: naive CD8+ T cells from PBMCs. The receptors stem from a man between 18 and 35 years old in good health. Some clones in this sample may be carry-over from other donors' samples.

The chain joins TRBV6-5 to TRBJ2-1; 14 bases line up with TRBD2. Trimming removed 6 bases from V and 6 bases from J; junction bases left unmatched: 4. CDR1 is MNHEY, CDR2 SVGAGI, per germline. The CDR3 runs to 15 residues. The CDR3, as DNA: TGTGCCAGCAGACTGACTAGCGGGAGGGCCAATGAGCAGTTCTTC. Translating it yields CASRLTSGRANEQFF.

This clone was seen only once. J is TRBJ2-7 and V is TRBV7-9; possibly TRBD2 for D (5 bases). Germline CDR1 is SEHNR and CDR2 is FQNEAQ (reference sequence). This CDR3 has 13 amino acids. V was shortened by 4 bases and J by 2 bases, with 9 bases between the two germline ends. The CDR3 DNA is TGTGCCAGCAGCTGGACTGAGACCTACGAGCAGTACTTC. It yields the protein CASSWTETYEQYF.

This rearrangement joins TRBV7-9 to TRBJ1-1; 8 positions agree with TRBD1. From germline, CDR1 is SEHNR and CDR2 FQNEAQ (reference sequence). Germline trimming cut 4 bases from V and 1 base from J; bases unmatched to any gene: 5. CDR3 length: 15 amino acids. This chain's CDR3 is CASSSRTGPNTEAFF. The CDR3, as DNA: TGTGCCAGCAGCTCCCGGACAGGGCCGAACACTGAAGCTTTCTTT.

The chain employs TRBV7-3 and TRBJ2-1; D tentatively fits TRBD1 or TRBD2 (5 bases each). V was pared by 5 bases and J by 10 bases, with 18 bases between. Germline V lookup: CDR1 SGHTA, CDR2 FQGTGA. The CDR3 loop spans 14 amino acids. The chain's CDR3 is CASSLGTVFEEQFF. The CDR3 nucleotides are TGTGCCAGCAGCCTTGGGACCGTCTTTGAGGAGCAGTTCTTC.

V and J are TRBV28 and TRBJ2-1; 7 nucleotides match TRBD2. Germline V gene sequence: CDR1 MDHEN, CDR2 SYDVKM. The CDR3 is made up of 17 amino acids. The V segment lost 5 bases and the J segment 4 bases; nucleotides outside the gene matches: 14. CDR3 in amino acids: CASSHSSTSEPYNEQFF. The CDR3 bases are TGTGCCAGCAGTCACAGCTCAACTAGCGAACCATACAATGAGCAGTTCTTC.

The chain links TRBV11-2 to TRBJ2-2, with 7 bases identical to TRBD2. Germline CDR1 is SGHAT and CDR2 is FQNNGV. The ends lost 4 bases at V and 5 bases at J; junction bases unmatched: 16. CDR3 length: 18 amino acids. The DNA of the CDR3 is TGTGCCAGCAGCTCAAGACTAGCCGAACTGGGGGTTACCGGGGAGCTGTTTTTT. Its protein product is CASSSRLAELGVTGELFF.

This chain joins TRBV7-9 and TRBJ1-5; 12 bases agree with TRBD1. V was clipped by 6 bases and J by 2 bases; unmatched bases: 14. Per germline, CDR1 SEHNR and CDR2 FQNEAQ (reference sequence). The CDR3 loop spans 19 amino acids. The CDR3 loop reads CASRSTGTGGVNGNQPQHF. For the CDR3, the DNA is TGTGCCAGCAGATCAACCGGGACAGGGGGCGTAAATGGCAATCAGCCCCAGCATTTT.

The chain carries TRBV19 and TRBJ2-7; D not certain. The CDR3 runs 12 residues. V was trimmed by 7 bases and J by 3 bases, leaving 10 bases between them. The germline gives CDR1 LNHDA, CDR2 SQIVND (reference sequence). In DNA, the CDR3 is TGTGCCAGTATGGCAGCTCTCTACGAGCAGTACTTC. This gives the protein CASMAALYEQYF. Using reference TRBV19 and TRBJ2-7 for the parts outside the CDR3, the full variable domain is DGGITQSPKYLFRKEGQNVTLSCEQNLNHDAMYWYRQDPGQGLRLIYYSQIVNDFQKGDIAEGYSVSREKKESFPLTVTSAQKNPTAFYLCASMAALYEQYFGPGTRLTVT.

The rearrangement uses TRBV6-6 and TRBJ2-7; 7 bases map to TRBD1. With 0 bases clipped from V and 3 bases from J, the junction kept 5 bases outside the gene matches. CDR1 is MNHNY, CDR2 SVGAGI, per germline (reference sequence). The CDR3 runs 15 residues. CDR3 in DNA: TGTGCCAGCAGTTACTCAGCAGGGGGTGACTACGAGCAGTACTTC. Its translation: CASSYSAGGDYEQYF.

CDR3 protein: CASSQAEVRTSGGLSYEQYF. The CDR3 DNA follows: TGTGCCAGCAGCCAGGCCGAAGTCCGGACTAGCGGGGGCCTCTCCTACGAGCAGTACTTC. This chain connects TRBV4-2 to TRBJ2-7; 13 bases fit TRBD2. V lost 3 bases and J lost 0; bases outside the gene matches: 14. This CDR3 is built from 20 residues. The germline V gene encodes CDR1 LGHNA and CDR2 YNFKEQ.

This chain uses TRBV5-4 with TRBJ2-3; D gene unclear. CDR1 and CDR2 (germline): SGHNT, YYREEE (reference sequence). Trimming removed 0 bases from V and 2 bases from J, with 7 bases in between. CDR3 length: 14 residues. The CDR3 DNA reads TGTGCCAGCAGCTTGGGAAGGGACACAGATACGCAGTATTTT. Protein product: CASSLGRDTDTQYF.

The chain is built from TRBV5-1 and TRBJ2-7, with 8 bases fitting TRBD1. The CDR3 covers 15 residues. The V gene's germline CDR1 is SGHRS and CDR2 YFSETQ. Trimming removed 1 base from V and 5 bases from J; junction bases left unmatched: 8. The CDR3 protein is CASSLQGANSHEQYF. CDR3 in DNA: TGCGCCAGCAGCTTGCAGGGGGCGAACAGTCACGAGCAGTACTTC.

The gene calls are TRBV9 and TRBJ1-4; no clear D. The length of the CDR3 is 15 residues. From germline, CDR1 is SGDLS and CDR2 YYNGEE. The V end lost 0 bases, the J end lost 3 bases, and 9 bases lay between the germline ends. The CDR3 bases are TGTGCCAGCAGCGTAGGGTCAGTGGCTAATGAAAAACTGTTTTTT. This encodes CASSVGSVANEKLFF.

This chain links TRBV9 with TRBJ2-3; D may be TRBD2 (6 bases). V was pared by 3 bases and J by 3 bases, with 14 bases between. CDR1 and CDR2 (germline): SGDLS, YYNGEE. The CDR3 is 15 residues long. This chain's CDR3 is CASSDHGSRTDTQYF. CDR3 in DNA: TGTGCCAGCAGCGACCACGGGAGTAGGACAGATACGCAGTATTTT.

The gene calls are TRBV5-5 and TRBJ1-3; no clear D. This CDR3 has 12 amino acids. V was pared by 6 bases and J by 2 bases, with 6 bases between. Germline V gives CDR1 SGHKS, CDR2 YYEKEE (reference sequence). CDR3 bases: TGTGCCAGCACACGAACTGGAAACACCATATATTTT. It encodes CASTRTGNTIYF.

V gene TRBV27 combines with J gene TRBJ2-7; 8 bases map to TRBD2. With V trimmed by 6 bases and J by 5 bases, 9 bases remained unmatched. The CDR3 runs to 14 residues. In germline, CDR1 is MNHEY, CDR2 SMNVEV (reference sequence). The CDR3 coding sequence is TGTGCCAGCAGGTCTTCCGGGGGGGTACACGAGCAGTACTTC. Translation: CASRSSGGVHEQYF.

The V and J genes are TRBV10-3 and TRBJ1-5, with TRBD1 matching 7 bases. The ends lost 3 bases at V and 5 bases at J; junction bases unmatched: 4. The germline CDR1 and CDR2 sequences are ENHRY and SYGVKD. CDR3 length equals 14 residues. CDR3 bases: TGTGCCATCAGTGACGACAGGGCTTATCAGCCCCAGCATTTT. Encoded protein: CAISDDRAYQPQHF.